Listed here are 19 T cell receptor beta chains from one sample, sequenced in a study of blood T cell repertoires in COVID-19. Measured with immunoSEQ multiplex PCR; TCRdb has only the in-frame clones, and not every one. The data show tens of thousands of clones, roughly 78% seen once. Sample: peripheral blood. Receptors were obtained from a human donor in a cohort sampled during active COVID-19.

The chain recombines TRBV28 with TRBJ2-7; the D gene is possibly TRBD1 (7 bases). Per germline, CDR1 MDHEN and CDR2 SYDVKM. The CDR3 is made up of 14 amino acids. V lost 3 bases to trimming and J lost 7 bases, with 16 bases between them. The CDR3 DNA follows: TGTGCCAGCAGTTTTTCCGACAGGGCGGGAGAGCAGTACTTC. This gives the protein CASSFSDRAGEQYF.

This clone was found a few times. This chain connects TRBV7-9 to TRBJ2-7; 8 bases are shared with TRBD1. Germline CDR1 reads SEHNR; CDR2 reads FQNEAQ (reference sequence). V lost 1 base to trimming and J lost 1 base; unmatched junction nucleotides: 3. This CDR3 region has 15 residues. CDR3 bases: TGTGCCAGCAGCTTAGAACAGGGGGGATCCTACGAGCAGTACTTC. Residues: CASSLEQGGSYEQYF. Full variable domain (rest looked up from reference TRBV7-9 and TRBJ2-7): DTGVSQNPRHKITKRGQNVTFRCDPISEHNRLYWYRQTLGQGPEFLTYFQNEAQLEKSRLLSDRFSAERPKGSFSTLEIQRTEQGDSAMYLCASSLEQGGSYEQYFGPGTRLTVT.

This clone was seen a single time. This chain uses TRBV5-1 with TRBJ2-5; TRBD1 might be the D (6 bases). The CDR3 extends over 16 amino acids. Germline values: CDR1 SGHRS, CDR2 YFSETQ. Trimming removed 4 bases from V and 4 bases from J, with 20 bases in between. CDR3 DNA sequence: TGCGCCAGCAGCCGGAGTGGACAGCCTACACGAGAGACCCAGTACTTC. Translation: CASSRSGQPTRETQYF.

The V call is TRBV5-8, the J call TRBJ2-7; D ambiguous. Germline V gene sequence: CDR1 SGHTS, CDR2 YDEGEE. This CDR3 is 15 amino acids long. V was shortened by 2 bases and J by 0 bases, with 12 bases between the two germline ends. CDR3 bases: TGTGCCAGCAGCTTTTTTCACTCGAGCTCCTACGAGCAGTACTTC. Translating gives CASSFFHSSSYEQYF.

V usage is TRBV6-5 and J usage is TRBJ1-3; D might be TRBD1 (6 bases). With 4 bases removed from V and 4 bases from J, the gap between germline ends came to 17 bases. This CDR3 is built from 16 residues. Germline loops: CDR1 MNHEY, CDR2 SVGAGI. The CDR3 is CASSSQTGVNGNTIYF. CDR3 in DNA: TGTGCCAGCAGTTCCCAGACAGGTGTGAACGGAAACACCATATATTTT.

The V and J genes are TRBV6-5 and TRBJ2-3, with D hard to call. The CDR3 consists of 11 residues. With 5 bases removed from V and 5 bases from J, the gap between germline ends came to 5 bases. CDR1 is MNHEY, CDR2 SVGAGI, per germline. CDR3 DNA sequence: TGTGCCAGCAGTCGTAAAGATACGCAGTATTTT. Its protein product is CASSRKDTQYF.

The chain couples TRBV27 to TRBJ2-1, with 9 bases that match TRBD2. The germline V gene encodes CDR1 MNHEY and CDR2 SMNVEV (reference sequence). V trimming: 3 bases; J trimming: 0 bases; junction bases outside the gene matches: 6. There are 17 residues in the CDR3. The CDR3: CASSLGLAGFSYNEQFF. The CDR3 nucleotides are TGTGCCAGCAGTTTGGGGCTAGCGGGGTTCTCCTACAATGAGCAGTTCTTC.

A few counts support this clone. The genes are TRBV4-1 and TRBJ2-7; D is uncertain. V lost 3 bases and J lost 7, with 13 bases in between. Germline V gene data show CDR1 as MGHRA and CDR2 as YSYEKL. The CDR3 contains 13 residues. CDR3 region: CASSHHSLPEQYF. The CDR3 nucleotides read TGCGCCAGCAGCCACCACAGCCTCCCTGAGCAGTACTTC.

The chain carries TRBV28 and TRBJ2-2, with D maybe TRBD2 (5 bases). Germline CDR1 MDHEN, CDR2 SYDVKM. The V and J ends lost 2 bases and 6 bases respectively, with 13 bases between them. The CDR3 totals 15 residues. The CDR3 DNA follows: TGTGCCAGCAGTTTAGTCTACCCGAGGGCCGGGGAGCTGTTTTTT. This gives the protein CASSLVYPRAGELFF.

V usage is TRBV28 and J usage is TRBJ1-5; the match to TRBD1 covers 11 bases. Trimming at V came to 2 bases and at J to 9 bases, leaving 6 bases not matched to a gene. This CDR3 has 15 amino acids. Germline CDR1 is MDHEN and CDR2 is SYDVKM. The CDR3 loop reads CASSLKDRGRGPQHF. CDR3 sequence (DNA): TGTGCCAGCAGTTTAAAGGACAGGGGGCGAGGGCCCCAGCATTTT.

The sample holds a few counts of this clone. One end of the junction is discordant with germline, which a read error may explain. The V call is TRBV28, the J call TRBJ2-4, with a tentative D call TRBD2 (5 bases). The CDR3 runs to 12 residues. The germline gives CDR1 MDHEN, CDR2 SYDVKM. In DNA, the CDR3 is TGTGCCAGCAGTTCCCCACCGAGGGCTGGTGTCTTC. Residues: CASSSPPRAGVF. The complete variable domain, with remaining parts taken from reference TRBV28 and TRBJ2-4, reads DVKVTQSSRYLVKRTGEKVFLECVQDMDHENMFWYRQDPGLGLRLIYFSYDVKMKEKGDIPEGYSVSREKKERFSLILESASTNQTSMYLCASSSPPRAGVFGAGTRLSVL.

V and J are TRBV7-9 and TRBJ1-2; 9 nucleotides align to TRBD1. The germline gives CDR1 SEHNR, CDR2 FQNEAQ (reference sequence). The CDR3 covers 13 residues. The V and J ends lost 1 base and 8 bases, in that order; junction bases with no gene match: 2. CDR3: CASSLDRGHGYTF. CDR3 sequence (DNA): TGTGCCAGCAGCTTAGACAGGGGGCACGGCTACACCTTC.

This chain uses TRBV7-2 with TRBJ2-5, with a weak D call TRBD2 (5 bases). Germline V CDR1 and CDR2: SGHTA, FQGNSA. Trimming took off 5 bases at V and 5 bases at J, with 12 bases between the two ends. This CDR3 has 13 amino acids. The CDR3 sequence is CASSGPRGETQYF. DNA for the CDR3: TGTGCCAGCAGCGGCCCTCGAGGGGAGACCCAGTACTTC.

This sequence joins TRBV6-5 and TRBJ2-7; D is possibly TRBD2 (6 bases). CDR3 length equals 13 residues. With 10 bases removed from V and 7 bases from J, the gap between germline ends came to 20 bases. Germline CDR1 is MNHEY and CDR2 is SVGAGI. The CDR3 sequence is CATNRGSQGEQYF. The CDR3 coding sequence is TGTGCCACTAATCGGGGGTCTCAAGGAGAGCAGTACTTC.

The chain uses TRBV5-1 and TRBJ2-3, with TRBD2 matching over 9 bases. Trimming took 0 bases from V and 2 from J; bases not matched to a gene: 1. The V gene's germline CDR1 is SGHRS and CDR2 YFSETQ. The CDR3 loop spans 15 amino acids. The CDR3 loop is CASSLASGITDTQYF. The CDR3 DNA is TGCGCCAGCAGCTTGGCTAGCGGGATCACAGATACGCAGTATTTT.

The rearrangement links TRBV6-5 to TRBJ2-5; the D is unclear. Deletions cut 5 bases from V and 7 bases from J, with 14 bases between. Per germline, CDR1 MNHEY and CDR2 SVGAGI. The CDR3 covers 13 residues. The chain's CDR3 is CASSPRHGLTQYF. The CDR3 nucleotides read TGTGCCAGCAGTCCGAGACACGGCTTGACCCAGTACTTC.

Written as DNA, the CDR3 is TGTGCCAGCAGGCCCGCAGGGGGCATCACAGATACGCAGTATTTT. This sequence encodes CASRPAGGITDTQYF. This chain links TRBV7-8 with TRBJ2-3; TRBD1 matches 8 bases. With V trimmed by 6 bases and J by 2 bases, 7 bases remained unmatched. The CDR3 consists of 15 residues. In germline, CDR1 is SGHVS, CDR2 FQNEAQ.

This sequence joins TRBV6-4 and TRBJ2-3; TRBD2 agrees at 12 bases. J was trimmed by 5 bases and V by 6 bases; bases with no gene match: 12. Germline V gene data show CDR1 as MRHNA and CDR2 as SNTAGT. The length of the CDR3 is 17 residues. CDR3 sequence reads: CASRPYASGRAQDTQYF. Here the CDR3 DNA reads TGTGCCAGCAGACCCTATGCTAGCGGGAGGGCCCAAGATACGCAGTATTTT.

This clone was seen only a few times. V and J are TRBV5-1 and TRBJ2-7; weak D call: TRBD2 (6 bases). Trimming left V 3 bases short and J 7 bases short, with 20 bases between. The germline gives CDR1 SGHRS, CDR2 YFSETQ. CDR3 length: 15 amino acids. This CDR3 is CASSSGTADYAEQYF. CDR3 nucleotides: TGCGCCAGCAGCTCCGGGACTGCGGACTACGCGGAGCAGTACTTC.